This T cell receptor beta chain was found in a study of cytomegalovirus exposure and HLA in healthy donors (dated 2017 in TCRdb). Turning to the overall study: In an earlier analysis of under 600 of the donors, under 300 Gb of sequence data and 90 million to 120 million unique TCR beta sequences from 150 million to 200 million T cells were reported. The study aimed to test whether signatures of past pathogen exposure could be identified by cataloging public T cell receptors. Using immunosequencing, the study profiled T cell repertoires from 500 to 800 subjects and related those repertoires to cytomegalovirus serostatus. In a later genetic analysis, genome-wide SNP genotypes for about 55% of the roughly 700 donors were used, and that subset was treated as a discovery cohort. An early release that covered about 640 HLA-typed donors contained about 300 gigabases of sequencing data and tens of millions of unique TCR sequences. In the later analysis, no new phenotypic data were used to find candidate immune exposures; instead, reliance was placed on TCR beta sequences and their occurrence across donors. An earlier analysis of fewer than 700 of the donors applied high-throughput TCR beta sequencing to assess whether each TCR beta V gene segment acted as functional or pseudogenic. Because of strong linkage in the cohort, five DR-DQ haplotypes were treated as single units for association and clustering. Typing coverage differed by locus: A, B, C, DRB1 and DQB1 were typed in about 629-640 donors, DQA1 in roughly 510, DPA1 in some 570, and DPB1 in roughly 450. Along with the 666-subject first cohort, a separate validation cohort of some 130 different subjects was used. A later analysis re-analyzed previously published TCR beta repertoires from roughly 690 donors and added high-resolution HLA genotyping to study TCR occurrence patterns. Among some 400 genotyped donors of the cohort, an average of approximately 240,000 unique TCR beta nucleotide sequences were sequenced per donor, approximately 20% of them non-productive. All discovery cohort repertoires had been generated using a single sequencing platform. Of the 300 to 500 genotyped donors, approximately 80% were placed in the genetic ancestry cluster associated with self-reported Caucasian donors. Alongside the repertoire data, information on donor age, sex, ethnicity and CMV serostatus was compiled. High-throughput TCR immunosequencing, statistical association of individual TCRs with disease status, and machine learning were combined to predict cytomegalovirus infection status. Both class I and class II loci were covered by HLA typing, at four-digit resolution.

Trimmed from V: 2 bases; trimmed from J: 3 bases; junction bases lacking a gene match: 7. Measured from the cysteine to the phenylalanine, the CDR3 is 16 residues long. Here the CDR3 DNA is all that survives: 48 bases in frame from base 1. CDR1 and CDR2, per the germline V gene, are SGDLS and YYNGEE. Libraries were built with the immunoSEQ multiplex PCR assay. A mixture of 60 forward primers for TCR Vbeta segments and 13 reverse primers for TCR Jbeta segments was used in the multiplex PCR. A multiplex PCR assay on genomic DNA amplified the CDR3 region of rearranged TCR beta genes. On the Illumina HiSeq System, the amplified TCR beta libraries were sequenced as 87-base-pair reads. The authors' pipeline ran thus. Across the 500 to 750 repertoires, a later analysis counted roughly 77 million unique TCR beta chains, approximately 12 million of which were shared by at least two donors. Raw reads were error-corrected and collapsed into unique sequences by a nearest-neighbor algorithm in which closely related sequences were merged to remove PCR and sequencing errors. To assign V, D and J gene segments, CDR3 sequences were aligned to IMGT reference sequences. For a sequence to be retained, at least a six-nucleotide match to both a V gene segment and a J gene segment was required. Rearrangements were classified as productive when the CDR3 lacked stop codons and remained in frame with V and J, and all other rearrangements were classified as non-productive. CDR3 was defined by IMGT convention, running from the second conserved V-encoded cysteine to the conserved J-encoded phenylalanine. The earlier analysis of about 560 of the donors excluded any sequence lacking an unambiguous match to a single V gene segment. An earlier analysis of about 600 of the donors called V segments functional above 56.7% productive rearrangements and segregating when the between-donor standard deviation exceeded 5%. A statistical classification framework was built to diagnose cytomegalovirus status from the catalog of TCR beta chain sequences. A later analysis assigned V and J genes by comparing TCR nucleotide sequences with IMGT/GENE-DB human TR gene sequences. In a later analysis, CDR3 sequences and most-parsimonious VDJ recombination scenarios were assigned using the TCRdist pipeline. In a later analysis, every TCR beta chain was defined by the combination of its CDR3 amino acid sequence and its V-gene family, and reads without a unique V-gene family were dropped. In a later analysis, a few hundred highly shared, low-generation-probability nucleotide sequences were removed to address suspected cross-contamination and a sequencing artifact. In a later analysis, a clonal expansion index was calculated for each public chain from normalized within-repertoire ranks of inferred template counts. A later analysis computed generation probabilities with a VDJ recombination model fitted to out-of-frame rearrangements, and checked the results against IGoR. In a later analysis, hypergeometric tests were used to score TCR-TCR, TCR-HLA and TCR-CMV co-occurrence, with a repertoire-size bias correction applied to TCR pairs. In a later analysis, false discovery rates were estimated by permuting HLA or CMV assignments 20 times. In a later analysis, co-occurring TCRs were grouped using DBSCAN, and TCRdist sequence similarity was added for clustering within HLA-allele-positive subsets. Repertoires with fewer than 30,000 or more than 120,000 public chains were left out of co-occurrence clustering, as were about five repertoires with anomalous nucleotide sharing. This immuneACCESS table, as held by TCRdb, lists in-frame sequences with V and J called but not all clones. Of the missing ones, under half trace to an unresolved V gene in checked studies; the others have no known cause. D and trimming were read from the DNA, whereas the V and J calls and clone size are those reported in that table. Present in this sample are over 85,000 clones, over 65% of which were seen just once. Of the sample, 1% to 1.5% is held by the ten largest clones.

Findings and caveats that apply to the study as a whole: CMV serostatus was the only immune exposure information available for the cohort. The sequencing pipeline was judged likely to have produced a cluster of highly shared sequence variants as a technical artifact. Only TCR beta chains were sequenced in this cohort, and the absence of alpha or paired-chain data limited detectable features. Several of the top co-occurrence clusters appeared to be linked to parvovirus B19, influenza, CMV and Epstein-Barr virus, according to a later analysis. Presence/absence analyses assumed roughly uniform sequencing depth across donors, an assumption that may not hold. Some IMGT-functional V segments, including TRBV6-2 and TRBV6-3, could not be told apart with the 87-base-pair reads, so those segments were excluded. Compared with equally common non-associated chains, HLA-associated TCR beta chains in a later analysis were more clonally expanded and had lower generation probabilities. In a later genetic analysis, fewer N-insertions in productive TCRs were reported among donors in an Asian-associated ancestry cluster than the roughly 670-donor mean. A few of the identified cytomegalovirus-associated TCR beta chains were confirmed in vitro to be specific for cytomegalovirus antigens. A further reported finding was that TCR beta sequences accurately predicted the HLA-A and HLA-B alleles for most subjects in the first cohort. When HLA alleles, especially DR and DQ, strongly co-occurred, attributing TCR associations to individual alleles was difficult. According to a later analysis, most CMV-associated TCR beta chains appeared to be HLA-restricted, and the HLA associations seemed to be driven largely by CMV exposure. A later genetic analysis associated a missense DCLRE1C variant with V-gene and J-gene trimming of TCR beta chains, and an independent cohort replicated the association. Cytomegalovirus status was reported to be diagnosed by the classifier with high specificity and sensitivity in both the original and validation cohorts. The study gave a list of about 160 TCR beta chains associated with cytomegalovirus. An earlier analysis of approximately 540 of the donors showed that most TCR beta V segments appeared in productive rearrangements either about 90% or about 30% of the time, which broadly matched IMGT annotations. A later analysis associated 15,000 to 20,000 TCR beta sequences with specific HLA alleles at a false discovery rate of 0.05. Most TCR sequences were seen in very few donors, while some public TCRs were found in many individuals. Because HLA typing was unavailable for some donors at each locus, only the typed subset was used in association tests. Because counts were too low, roughly 17 rarely observed V segments, including chromosome 9 orphons, were left out of the earlier analysis of roughly 600 of the donors. According to a later analysis, TCR association rates differed among HLA loci, with DRB1 alleles showing the most associated TCRs and HLA-C alleles showing the fewest. Correlated functional status among segregating V segments might be attributable to linkage disequilibrium, but an unknown experimental factor could not be ruled out. It was suggested by the authors that the approach could potentially be generalized to other disease states and immunological phenotypes.

The cohort consisted of fewer than 700 healthy bone marrow donors. Cohort members were all nominally healthy when sampled, although unrecorded immune exposures were likely present. The donor tested CMV seronegative and was one of the 352 seronegative cohort members. A peripheral blood sample was provided by each donor, and peripheral blood mononuclear cells were used for TCR beta sequencing. The Qiagen DNeasy Blood Extraction Kit was used to extract genomic DNA from the blood cell samples. This clone was counted a single time. Its antigen has not been determined. Base quality data are lacking; no much larger clone is found one base away.

This receptor was identified in a woman younger than 45 in good health and CMV-seronegative. The sequencing sample was made of PBMCs. This chain joins TRBV9 to TRBJ2-2; a stretch of 7 junction bases matches TRBD1. DNA sequence: TGTGCCAGCAGCGTGACAGGGTCCTACGACACCGGGGAGCTGTTTTTT. Its translation reads: CASSVTGSYDTGELFF.